This T cell receptor beta chain was found in a study of CD4 T cells in relation to SARS-CoV-2 and coronaviruses. Study at large: PBMCs were cultured with antigen for roughly 11 days before TCR beta sequencing.

CD4+ T cells from unexposed donors were obtained before the COVID-19 pandemic (2011-2018). CD4+ T cells were isolated from the cells after about nine days of culture. Unexposed-donor CD4+ T cells were probed with SARS-CoV-2 S/N and four cold-coronavirus spikes, cells permitting. Sequencing was performed with immunoSEQ multiplex PCR; in TCRdb, only in-frame clones are kept and a portion is missing. The sample includes around 18,000 clones, about 80% of them seen just once. Turning to this clone: Its antigen is undetermined.

The germline V and J ends were trimmed by 1 base and 4 bases, with 10 bases remaining between them. The CDR3 consists of 14 residues. Germline V lookup: CDR1 MNHEY, CDR2 SVGAGI. The source is a human donor in good health. Input material: CD4+ T cells from PBMCs, cultured in vitro. The V call is TRBV6-5, the J call TRBJ1-1, with D unclear. CDR3 in amino acids: CASSYFAGSTEAFF. CDR3 DNA: TGTGCCAGCAGTTACTTCGCAGGTAGCACTGAAGCTTTCTTT.